This T cell receptor beta chain emerged from a study of T cell clonotyping in hematopoietic cell transplantation. Study-level results: No sorting was done, leaving CD4 and CD8 contributions mixed. Pathologically expanded recipient clonotypes increased progressively from day 30 to day 180 as diversity fell.

With respect to this clone: Its antigen is not known.

Assay: immunoSEQ multiplex PCR; the TCRdb copy retains only in-frame clones and omits some. The table has about 69,000 clones, about 93% seen once. Sequences were obtained from peripheral blood mononuclear cells. The TCR was taken from a man in his fifties or sixties in good health. Some clones in this sample may be carry-over from other donors' samples.

The CDR3 is CASSFGVDQPQHF. The CDR3 DNA reads as TGTGCCAGCAGCTTCGGTGTGGATCAGCCCCAGCATTTT. The rearrangement links TRBV28 to TRBJ1-5; no reliable D call. Germline CDR1 and CDR2: MDHEN and SYDVKM. Trimming removed 6 bases at V and 5 bases at J, with 11 bases between. CDR3 length: 13 residues.